This note documents a single T cell receptor beta chain sequence. What it recognizes is unknown. This sample was taken from a study of post-analysis software for immune sequencing data. Study-wide findings and caveats: When patients were compared with controls, about 5 TRBV segments were more frequent, TRBV5-6, TRBV5-1 and TRBV20-1 among them.

Unique molecular identifiers tagged the TCR beta cDNA libraries. TCRdb re-analysed the PCR reads in MiXCR, keeping a single row per CDR3 protein. This sample has around 770,000 distinct CDR3 sequences, with 46% found just once. CDR1 is DFQATT and CDR2 is SNEGSKA in the germline V gene (reference sequence). V shed 1 base and J shed 10 bases, with 5 bases lying between them. This CDR3 spans 10 amino acids. The gene calls are TRBV20-1 and TRBJ2-1, with no clear D. The source material was blood. The sequence came from a girl aged 5-17 years with multiple sclerosis. The CDR3 region has the DNA TGCAGTGCTAGAGGTCAGGAGCAGTTCTTC. Translation gives CSARGQEQFF.